This T cell receptor beta chain was sequenced for a study of T cells expressing NK-cell markers. Study overall: Within the sequenced cohort of eight donors, seven exhibited HCMV seropositivity and one was seronegative.

Study observations and caveats: Topping the CD3+CD56-NKG2C+ fraction as well were these clonotypes, in several donors. Dominant NKG2C+ clonotypes made up roughly 1.0-8% of CD8+ T cells in six donors.

A word on this clonotype: Its antigen is currently unknown.

From germline, CDR1 is SGHTA and CDR2 FQGNSA. The CDR3 length is 15 residues. With the 5' RACE reads reprocessed, TCRdb shows one record per CDR3 protein and no DNA. The sample yields about 390,000 distinct CDR3 sequences, of which the top ten take up roughly a tenth. Sequencing was carried out using blood T cells: a sorted CD56 or NKG2C T cell subset, CD4+ or CD8+ T cells, or bulk PBMC T cells (not recorded which). V usage is TRBV7-2 and J usage is TRBJ2-1. This receptor was identified in a woman between 50 and 59 years old in good health. CDR3 sequence: CASSRSTLFAPEQFF.